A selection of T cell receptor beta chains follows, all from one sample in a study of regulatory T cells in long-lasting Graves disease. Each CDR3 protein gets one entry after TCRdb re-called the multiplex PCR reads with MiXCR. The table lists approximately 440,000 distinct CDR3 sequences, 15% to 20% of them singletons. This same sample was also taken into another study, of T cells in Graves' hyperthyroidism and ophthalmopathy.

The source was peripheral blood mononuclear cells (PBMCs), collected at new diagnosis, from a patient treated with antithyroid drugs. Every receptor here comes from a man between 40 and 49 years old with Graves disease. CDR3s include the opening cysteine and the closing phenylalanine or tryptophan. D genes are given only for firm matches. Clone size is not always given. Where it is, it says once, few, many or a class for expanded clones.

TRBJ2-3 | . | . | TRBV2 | TGTGCCAGCAGGCAGCGACGGGAGATCTCTTCTCTGAGCACAGATACGCAGTATTTT | CASRQRREISSLSTDTQYF
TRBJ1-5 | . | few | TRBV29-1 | TGCAGCGTTCATCCCGGGGCGCGGAATAGCAATCAGCCCCAGCATTTT | CSVHPGARNSNQPQHF
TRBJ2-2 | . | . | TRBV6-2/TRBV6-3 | TGTGCCAGCAGTTACTCTCGGCTAACTGGTAGGGGCACCGGGGAGCTGTTTTTT | CASSYSRLTGRGTGELFF
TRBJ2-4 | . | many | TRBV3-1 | TGTGCCAGCAGCCCGAGGGGAAAAAACATTCAGTACTTC | CASSPRGKNIQYF
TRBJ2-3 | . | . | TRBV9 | TGTGCCAGCAGCGTAGGGGGGGGGGCTAGCACAGATACGCAGTATTTT | CASSVGGGASTDTQYF
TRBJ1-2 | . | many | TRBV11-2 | TGTGCCAGCAGCGTTGACAGAAACTATGGCTACACCTTC | CASSVDRNYGYTF
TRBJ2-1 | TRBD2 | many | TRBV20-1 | TGCAGTGCTAGAATCCAAAAGGCTAGCGGGATAGGCAATGAGCAGTTCTTC | CSARIQKASGIGNEQFF
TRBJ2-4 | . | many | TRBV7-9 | TGTGCCAGCAGCCTCCTTCCTGAGCGGAGCAAAAACATTCAGTACTTC | CASSLLPERSKNIQYF
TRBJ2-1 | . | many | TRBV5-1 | TGCGCCAGCAGCTTTAGCCCTTCGGGGGACTACAATGAGCAGTTCTTC | CASSFSPSGDYNEQFF
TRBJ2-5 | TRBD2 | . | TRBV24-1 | TGTGCCACCAGTGACTCACCGGGACTAGCGGAAGAGACCCAGTACTTC | CATSDSPGLAEETQYF
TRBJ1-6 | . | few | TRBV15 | TGTGCCACCAGCAGAGGAAGGGGCCCCTATAATTCACCCCTCCACTTT | CATSRGRGPYNSPLHF
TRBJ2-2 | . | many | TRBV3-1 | TGTGCCAGCAGCCAGAGTCGAAACACCGGGGAGCTGTTTTTT | CASSQSRNTGELFF
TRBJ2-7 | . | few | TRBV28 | TGTGCCAGCAGTTACGGACAGCTATACTACGAGCAGTACTTC | CASSYGQLYYEQYF
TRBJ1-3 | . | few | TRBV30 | TGTGCCAGGACCGATCTGACTGGAAACACCATATATTTT | CARTDLTGNTIYF
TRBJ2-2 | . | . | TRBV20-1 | TGCAGTGCTAGACCCCCGGGGAGCGGCTCTTACACCGGGGAGCTGTTTTTT | CSARPPGSGSYTGELFF
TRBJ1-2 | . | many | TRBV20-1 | TGCAGTGCCTCCCACCTCCCCGTACACTATGGCTACACCTTC | CSASHLPVHYGYTF
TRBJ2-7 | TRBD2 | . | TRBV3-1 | TGTGCCAGCAGCCAACACCCGGGACTAGAATACGAGCAGTACTTC | CASSQHPGLEYEQYF
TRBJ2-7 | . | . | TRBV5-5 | TGTGCCAGCACCGAAGGGGGGTACGAGCAGTACTTC | CASTEGGYEQYF
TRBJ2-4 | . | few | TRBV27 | TGTGCCAGCAGTTTATCCGGGATCAAAAACATTCAGTACTTC | CASSLSGIKNIQYF
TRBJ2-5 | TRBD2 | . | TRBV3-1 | TGTGCCAGCAGCCAAGATATGCGACACCGGGAGGCCCAGTACTTC | CASSQDMRHREAQYF
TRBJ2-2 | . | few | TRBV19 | TGTGCCAGTAGTATTGGCAGGGAAGCGACCGGGGAGCTGTTTTTT | CASSIGREATGELFF
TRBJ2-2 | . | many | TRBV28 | TGTGCCAGCAAGTCCTCCACCGGGGAGCTGTTTTTT | CASKSSTGELFF
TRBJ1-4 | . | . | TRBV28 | TGTGCCAGCAGTTTAGCCGCAGGGTTTGAAAAACTGTTTTTT | CASSLAAGFEKLFF
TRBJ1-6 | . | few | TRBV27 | TGTGCCAGCAGTTTTTTGGGGGGGACCTTAAATTCACCCCTCCACTTT | CASSFLGGTLNSPLHF
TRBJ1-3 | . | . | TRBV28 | TGTGCCAGCACCTATGGCCGGGGGGCCGCCGGAAACACCATATATTTT | CASTYGRGAAGNTIYF